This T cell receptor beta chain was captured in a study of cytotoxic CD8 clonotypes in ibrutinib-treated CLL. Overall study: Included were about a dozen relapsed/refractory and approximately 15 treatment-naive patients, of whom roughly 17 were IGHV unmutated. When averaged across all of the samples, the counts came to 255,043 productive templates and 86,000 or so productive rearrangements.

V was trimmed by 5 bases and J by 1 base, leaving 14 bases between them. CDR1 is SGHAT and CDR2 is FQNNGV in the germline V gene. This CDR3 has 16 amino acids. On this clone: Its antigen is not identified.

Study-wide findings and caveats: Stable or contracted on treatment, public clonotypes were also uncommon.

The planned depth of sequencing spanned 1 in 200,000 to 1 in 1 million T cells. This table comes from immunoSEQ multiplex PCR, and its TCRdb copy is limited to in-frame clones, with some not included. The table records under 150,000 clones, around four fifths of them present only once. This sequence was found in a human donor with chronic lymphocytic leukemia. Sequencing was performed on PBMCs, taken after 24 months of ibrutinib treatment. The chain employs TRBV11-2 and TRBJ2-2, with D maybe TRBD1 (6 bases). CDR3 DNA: TGTGCCAGCAGCATAGGGACATCCCTGAACACCGGGGAGCTGTTTTTT. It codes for CASSIGTSLNTGELFF. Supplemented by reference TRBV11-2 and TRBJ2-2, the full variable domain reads EAGVAQSPRYKIIEKRQSVAFWCNPISGHATLYWYQQILGQGPKLLIQFQNNGVVDDSQLPKDRFSAERLKGVDSTLKIQPAKLEDSAVYLCASSIGTSLNTGELFFGEGSRLTVL.